Following are 3 T cell receptor beta chains from one sample sequenced in a study of blood T cell repertoires in COVID-19. Assay: immunoSEQ multiplex PCR; the TCRdb copy retains only in-frame clones and omits some. This table holds 88,000 or so clones, roughly 77% found once. The sequenced sample was peripheral blood. These receptors were collected from a human donor in a cohort sampled during active COVID-19.

The rearrangement joins TRBV18 to TRBJ2-7; weak D call: TRBD2 (6 bases). This CDR3 contains 14 residues. V was trimmed by 3 bases and J by 3 bases, leaving 12 bases between them. Germline-derived CDR1 and CDR2 are KGHSH and LQKENI. The chain's CDR3 is CASSPERAYYEQYF. The CDR3 DNA reads as TGTGCCAGCTCACCCGAGCGGGCTTACTACGAGCAGTACTTC.

This clone was seen only a few times. The chain links TRBV3-1 (or the pseudogene TRBV3-2) to TRBJ2-7; 10 positions agree with TRBD2. The trim removed 2 bases at V and 6 bases at J, leaving 4 bases unmatched. The germline CDR1 and CDR2 sequences are LGHDT and YNNKEL (reference sequence). This CDR3 region has 14 residues. This CDR3 reads CASSQSGRASEQYF. Written as DNA, the CDR3 is TGTGCCAGCAGCCAAAGCGGGAGGGCTAGCGAGCAGTACTTC.

The V gene is TRBV19, the J gene TRBJ2-3, with 8 bases matching TRBD1. The junction had 12 bases not matched to a gene; V was cut back by 7 bases and J by 3 bases. The CDR3 totals 16 residues. Germline V lookup: CDR1 LNHDA, CDR2 SQIVND (reference sequence). CDR3: CASTNRGQGWTDTQYF. CDR3 DNA: TGTGCCAGTACCAACCGAGGACAGGGTTGGACAGATACGCAGTATTTT.